This T cell receptor beta chain emerged from a study of CD8+CD57+ T cells in acquired aplastic anemia. Germline assignment: CDR1 SNHLY and CDR2 FYNNEI. V was clipped by 5 bases and J by 5 bases; unmatched bases: 7. The CDR3 loop spans 14 amino acids. CDR3 and TCR beta VDJ profiling relied on genomic DNA as the template. Using its own MiXCR run on the reads, TCRdb lists one record per CDR3 protein. The table has 200,000 to 250,000 distinct CDR3 sequences, about a third seen once. Sequencing used sorted CD4+, CD8+, or CD8+CD57+ T cells (not recorded which) from PBMCs. This sequence originates from a human donor in good health, serving as a control. The chain carries TRBV2 and TRBJ1-2; TRBD1 aligns across 8 bases. The CDR3, as DNA: TGTGCCAGCAGTCCCTCCGGACAGGGTTATGGCTACACCTTC. It yields the protein CASSPSGQGYGYTF.